A single sample gave rise to the 32 T cell receptor beta chains below, sequenced in a study of a mutant IDH1 vaccine in newly diagnosed glioma. Clones were sequenced by immunoSEQ multiplex PCR, and TCRdb holds only the in-frame ones, with some missing. The data contain roughly 60,000 clones, 85% of them singletons. Time point defined: week 23, last vaccination. It was 300 ug of mutant IDH1 20-mer peptide that made up each vaccine dose, given with topical imiquimod. Their target antigens are unknown. Material: PBMCs, obtained from a glioma patient whose treatment included an IDH1 peptide vaccine. The source is a man aged 25-45 years with glioma.

The chain uses TRBV7-8 and TRBJ1-1; D unresolved. This CDR3 has 12 residues. V lost 7 bases to trimming and J lost 2 bases, with 8 bases between them. Germline CDR1 is SGHVS and CDR2 is FQNEAQ. The CDR3 nucleotides are TGTGCCAGCACCAGATTCAACACTGAAGCTTTCTTT. Translated, it gives CASTRFNTEAFF.

The chain couples TRBV27 to TRBJ1-2; D is perhaps TRBD1 (6 bases). This CDR3 region has 15 residues. V shed 5 bases and J shed 3 bases, with 16 bases lying between them. Germline lookup yields CDR1 MNHEY and CDR2 SMNVEV (reference sequence). The CDR3 nucleotides are TGTGCCAGCAGTAACAGGGCCGACCTGTACTATGGCTACACCTTC. Its translation: CASSNRADLYYGYTF.

This chain uses TRBV5-1 with TRBJ1-4, with D perhaps TRBD1 (5 bases). Germline V gene data show CDR1 as SGHRS and CDR2 as YFSETQ. CDR3 size: 16 residues. Trimming shortened V by 3 bases and J by 2 bases, and 14 bases separated the two germline ends. The CDR3 sequence is CASSSEPGRTNEKLFF. CDR3 bases: TGCGCCAGCAGCTCCGAACCGGGACGGACTAATGAAAAACTGTTTTTT.

The J gene is TRBJ1-5, the V gene TRBV6-6, with D perhaps matching TRBD1 (5 bases). The CDR3 consists of 14 residues. The germline gives CDR1 MNHNY, CDR2 SVGAGI (reference sequence). V lost 8 bases and J 2 bases, leaving 13 bases between the germline ends. Here the CDR3 reads CASEGLRGNQPQHF. CDR3 sequence (DNA): TGTGCCAGCGAGGGGCTGAGGGGCAATCAGCCCCAGCATTTT.

The genes are TRBV30 and TRBJ2-5; D may be TRBD1 or TRBD2 (5 bases each). Germline CDR1 GTSNPN, CDR2 SVGIG (reference sequence). Trimming cost V 2 bases and J 5 bases, with 12 bases left between them. The CDR3 runs to 13 residues. The CDR3 DNA is TGTGCCTGGAGTCAAGGGGACGGGGAGACCCAGTACTTC. This translates into CAWSQGDGETQYF.

CDR3 DNA sequence: TGTGCCGGGGGATCAGGGGACGAGCAGTACTTC. It translates to CAGGSGDEQYF. The gene calls are TRBV5-4 and TRBJ2-7; TRBD1 might be the D (6 bases). With 10 bases removed from V and 5 bases from J, the gap between germline ends came to 13 bases. The CDR3 extends over 11 amino acids. Germline CDR1 and CDR2: SGHNT and YYREEE (reference sequence).

V is TRBV5-1 and J is TRBJ1-4, with 7 bases lining up with TRBD1. CDR1 and CDR2 from the germline V gene are SGHRS and YFSETQ. The CDR3 is 16 amino acids. The junction had 3 bases not matched to a gene; V was cut back by 0 bases and J by 1 base. The CDR3: CASSLGWDRTNEKLFF. The CDR3 coding sequence is TGCGCCAGCAGCTTGGGCTGGGACAGAACTAATGAAAAACTGTTTTTT.

The rearrangement uses TRBV9 and TRBJ1-2; D gene ambiguous. The CDR3 has 14 residues. Germline V gene sequence: CDR1 SGDLS, CDR2 YYNGEE. The V gene lost 4 bases and the J gene lost 6 bases, with 16 bases spanning the gap. CDR3 residues: CASSLRPARDGYTF. CDR3 in DNA: TGTGCCAGCAGCCTCCGACCGGCGCGGGATGGCTACACCTTC.

This clone was observed once. This chain uses TRBV10-2 with TRBJ1-5; perhaps TRBD1 as D (5 bases). Germline V CDR1 and CDR2: WSHSY, SAAADI. Trimming removed 1 base from V and 7 bases from J, with 14 bases in between. This CDR3 is 15 amino acids long. CDR3 DNA: TGCGCCAGCAGTGAGTTGCAGGGAGTCAGCCAGCCCCAGCATTTT. It encodes CASSELQGVSQPQHF.

The rearrangement uses TRBV27 and TRBJ1-4; TRBD1 agrees at 7 bases. With 4 bases clipped from V and 0 bases from J, the junction kept 11 bases outside the gene matches. The CDR3 sequence is 18 residues long. Germline V gene lookup returns CDR1 MNHEY and CDR2 SMNVEV (reference sequence). The CDR3 DNA follows: TGTGCCAGCAGTTCCTACCCGGGACAGTACGCAACTAATGAAAAACTGTTTTTT. Translation: CASSSYPGQYATNEKLFF.

This clone was observed once. The rearrangement links TRBV7-9 to TRBJ1-1; TRBD1 aligns across 11 bases. V lost 2 bases to trimming and J lost 4 bases; unmatched junction nucleotides: 3. The CDR3 length is 15 residues. The germline V gene encodes CDR1 SEHNR and CDR2 FQNEAQ (reference sequence). The CDR3 region is CASSLPGTGGTEAFF. CDR3 in DNA: TGTGCCAGCAGCTTACCCGGGACAGGGGGCACTGAAGCTTTCTTT.

V is TRBV7-2 and J is TRBJ1-3, with no clear D. V lost 5 bases, J lost 2 bases, and 22 bases lay in between. This CDR3 has 18 residues. Germline lookup yields CDR1 SGHTA and CDR2 FQGNSA. This chain's CDR3 is CASSPFKGTASPGNTIYF. The CDR3 DNA reads TGTGCCAGCAGCCCGTTTAAGGGCACAGCATCTCCTGGAAACACCATATATTTT.

This rearrangement joins TRBV10-3 to TRBJ1-5; D unclear. CDR3 length equals 13 residues. Trimming stripped 0 bases from V and 7 bases from J, with 7 bases between. CDR1 is ENHRY and CDR2 is SYGVKD in the germline V gene. The CDR3 DNA sequence: TGTGCCATCAGTGAGTCGACGGGGCAGCCCCAGCATTTT. It yields the protein CAISESTGQPQHF.

This clone was seen a few times. The chain employs TRBV25-1 and TRBJ1-4; perhaps TRBD1 as D (5 bases). V was shortened by 2 bases and J by 4 bases, with 14 bases between the two germline ends. Germline loops: CDR1 MGHDK, CDR2 SYGVNS. CDR3 length: 16 residues. CDR3: CASSEGRDGYNEKLFF. Written as DNA, the CDR3 is TGTGCCAGCAGTGAAGGGAGGGACGGCTATAATGAAAAACTGTTTTTT.

This chain joins TRBV4-1 and TRBJ2-6, with D possibly matching TRBD1 (6 bases). Germline CDR1 reads MGHRA; CDR2 reads YSYEKL. V lost 6 bases to trimming and J lost 0 bases, with 18 bases between them. The length of the CDR3 is 18 residues. For the CDR3, the DNA is TGCGCCAGCAGTAGGACAGCGAACCTTGACTCTGGGGCCAACGTCCTGACTTTC. Translation: CASSRTANLDSGANVLTF.

V is TRBV29-1 and J is TRBJ2-3; D is perhaps TRBD1 (6 bases). Germline CDR1 and CDR2: SQVTM and ANQGSEA. Trimming removed 7 bases from V and 3 bases from J, with 17 bases in between. The CDR3 extends over 14 amino acids. The CDR3 loop is CSGGTGLRTDTQYF. In DNA, the CDR3 is TGCAGCGGGGGAACAGGGTTGAGGACAGATACGCAGTATTTT.

With respect to this clone: Other DNA sequences from this sample encode an identical CDR3 as well. DNA of the CDR3: TGTGCCAGCAGTCTAACTAGGACGCAGTATTTT. It codes for CASSLTRTQYF. The chain carries TRBV28 and TRBJ2-3; D is possibly TRBD2 (5 bases). CDR3 size: 11 residues. From germline, CDR1 is MDHEN and CDR2 SYDVKM. Trimming took off 5 bases at V and 9 bases at J, with 9 bases between the two ends. Using reference TRBV28 and TRBJ2-3 for the parts outside the CDR3, the full variable domain is DVKVTQSSRYLVKRTGEKVFLECVQDMDHENMFWYRQDPGLGLRLIYFSYDVKMKEKGDIPEGYSVSREKKERFSLILESASTNQTSMYLCASSLTRTQYFGPGTRLTVL.

V usage is TRBV7-9 and J usage is TRBJ2-2, with no clear D. CDR1 and CDR2 from the germline V gene are SEHNR and FQNEAQ (reference sequence). Between the trimmed V and J ends, which lost 7 bases and 1 base, there was a span of 7 bases. The CDR3 has 13 amino acids. The CDR3 sequence: CASTPMNTGELFF. The CDR3 region has the DNA TGTGCCAGCACCCCCATGAACACCGGGGAGCTGTTTTTT.

The V and J genes are TRBV7-9 and TRBJ1-4; D is unresolved. V lost 5 bases to trimming and J lost 5 bases, with 15 bases between them. The CDR3 length is 15 residues. Germline V gene sequence: CDR1 SEHNR, CDR2 FQNEAQ (reference sequence). CDR3: CASSPYRQTNEKLFF. The CDR3 region has the DNA TGTGCCAGCAGCCCATACCGCCAGACCAATGAAAAACTGTTTTTT.

This clone was detected once. One junction end does not reproduce the germline sequence, and a read error may be involved. The chain carries TRBV7-9 and TRBJ2-7, with TRBD2 as a possible D gene (6 bases). Per germline, CDR1 SEHNR and CDR2 FQNEAQ (reference sequence). The CDR3 is 15 amino acids. The chain's CDR3 is CASSSNTGENYERYF. As DNA, the CDR3 is TGTGCCAGCAGCTCGAATACGGGAGAGAACTACGAGCGGTACTTC.

CDR3 in amino acids: CAISGDRSSYEQYF. In DNA form, the CDR3 reads TGTGCCATCAGTGGGGACCGGAGCTCCTACGAGCAGTACTTC. The chain couples TRBV10-3 to TRBJ2-7; D possibly matches TRBD1 or TRBD2 (5 bases each). The ends were cut back, 4 bases at V and 0 bases at J, with 10 bases in the middle. The germline V gene has CDR1 ENHRY and CDR2 SYGVKD. The CDR3 sequence is 14 residues long.

This clone was picked up a small number of times. V gene TRBV6-5 combines with J gene TRBJ1-5; a possible D gene is TRBD1 (6 bases). V gave up 0 bases and J gave up 6 bases, with 15 bases separating them. CDR1 is MNHEY and CDR2 is SVGAGI in the germline V gene. CDR3 size: 16 residues. CDR3 nucleotides: TGTGCCAGCAGTTACTCGAGTGGGGGGCCTGGTCAGCCCCAGCATTTT. It codes for CASSYSSGGPGQPQHF.

The CDR3 loop is CASSIFVGDRGPDEQYF. In DNA form, the CDR3 reads TGTGCCAGTAGTATATTCGTTGGGGACAGGGGGCCTGACGAGCAGTACTTC. This chain connects TRBV19 to TRBJ2-5; TRBD1 matches 12 bases. The DNA end lines up better with TRBJ2-7; the J call may be wrong. The CDR3 has 17 residues. CDR1 LNHDA and CDR2 SQIVND come from the germline V gene (reference sequence).

The V and J genes are TRBV11-2 and TRBJ2-1, with D possibly TRBD1 on 6 matching bases. The CDR3 consists of 15 residues. The V and J ends lost 4 bases and 4 bases respectively, with 14 bases between them. Germline V lookup: CDR1 SGHAT, CDR2 FQNNGV. CDR3: CASSYRDNQYNEQFF. CDR3 sequence (DNA): TGTGCCAGCAGCTACCGGGACAACCAGTACAATGAGCAGTTCTTC.

This sequence joins TRBV7-2 and TRBJ1-1; 8 bases agree with TRBD1. This CDR3 region has 14 residues. The trim removed 7 bases at V and 4 bases at J, leaving 8 bases unmatched. Per the germline V gene, CDR1 is SGHTA and CDR2 is FQGNSA. The CDR3 DNA reads TGTGCCAGCAAGAAGGACAGGGTTGCCACTGAAGCTTTCTTT. Its protein is CASKKDRVATEAFF. Supplemented by reference TRBV7-2 and TRBJ1-1, the full variable domain reads GAGVSQSPSNKVTEKGKDVELRCDPISGHTALYWYRQSLGQGLEFLIYFQGNSAPDKSGLPSDRFSAERTGGSVSTLTIQRTQQEDSAVYLCASKKDRVATEAFFGQGTRLTVV.

The chain couples TRBV27 to TRBJ1-2; TRBD1 matches 11 bases. There are 16 residues in the CDR3. The V segment lost 3 bases and the J segment 4 bases; nucleotides outside the gene matches: 7. Germline V gene lookup returns CDR1 MNHEY and CDR2 SMNVEV (reference sequence). The CDR3 is CASSFRDRGGTYGYTF. For the CDR3, the DNA is TGTGCCAGCAGTTTCCGGGACAGGGGGGGTACCTATGGCTACACCTTC.

This clone was seen a few times. The chain recombines TRBV2 with TRBJ1-4, with D possibly matching TRBD1 (5 bases). Germline CDR1 and CDR2: SNHLY and FYNNEI. V was pared by 4 bases and J by 8 bases, with 8 bases between. The CDR3 loop spans 12 amino acids. As DNA, the CDR3 is TGTGCCAGCAGTGCCCACAGGGAAAAACTGTTTTTT. Its translation is CASSAHREKLFF.

This clone was detected only once. This chain connects TRBV10-3 to TRBJ2-7, with D uncertain. CDR1 and CDR2 (germline): ENHRY, SYGVKD. CDR3 length equals 14 residues. Deletions cut 6 bases from V and 6 bases from J, with 18 bases between. CDR3 in amino acids: CAISTEKGSSEQYF. The CDR3 DNA reads as TGTGCCATCAGCACGGAGAAGGGAAGCTCCGAGCAGTACTTC.

The chain joins TRBV6-5 to TRBJ1-1, with D possibly TRBD1 on 6 matching bases. The CDR3 has 13 amino acids. Trimming removed 5 bases at V and 1 base at J, with 8 bases between. Looked up from germline, CDR1 is MNHEY and CDR2 is SVGAGI. CDR3: CASSLGQNTEAFF. DNA for the CDR3: TGTGCCAGCAGTCTGGGACAGAACACTGAAGCTTTCTTT.

The chain employs TRBV28 and TRBJ2-7, with a weak D call TRBD2 (5 bases). Looked up from germline, CDR1 is MDHEN and CDR2 is SYDVKM. V was pared by 3 bases and J by 0 bases, with 15 bases between. The CDR3 runs 16 residues. The CDR3 coding sequence is TGTGCCAGCAGTTTCCCCCCGCCGGGGAGCTCCTACGAGCAGTACTTC. The encoded protein is CASSFPPPGSSYEQYF.

In this sample, this clone turned up a few times. V and J are TRBV18 and TRBJ1-2; unclear D gene. Germline CDR1 reads KGHSH; CDR2 reads LQKENI. The CDR3 spans 17 residues. With 3 bases removed from V and 1 base from J, the gap between germline ends came to 18 bases. CDR3 sequence: CASSPYSDPLFNYGYTF. CDR3 nucleotide sequence: TGTGCCAGCTCACCTTACTCGGACCCCTTATTTAACTATGGCTACACCTTC.

This sequence joins TRBV11-2 and TRBJ1-1, with 7 bases matching TRBD1. The CDR3 is made up of 16 amino acids. Trimming at V came to 5 bases and at J to 5 bases, leaving 14 bases not matched to a gene. Germline assignment: CDR1 SGHAT and CDR2 FQNNGV. The CDR3 bases are TGTGCCAGCAGCCAACGGGACAGCAAAGGGGATACTGAAGCTTTCTTT. Amino acids: CASSQRDSKGDTEAFF.